This T cell receptor (beta chain) emerged from a study of beta chain features in type 1 diabetes. This clone was observed a few times. There are 14 residues in the CDR3. CDR1 MGHRA and CDR2 YSYEKL come from the germline V gene. V lost 4 bases, J lost 5 bases, and 7 bases stayed unmatched. The whole isolated RNA underwent reverse transcription, so sequencing captured expressed TCRB transcripts. Here immunoSEQ multiplex PCR was the method, and the copy in TCRdb shows in-frame clones only, minus some. The profile shows 970,000 or so clones, about 17% of them singletons. The source of this sequence is a woman younger than 30 in good health. The chain carries TRBV4-1 and TRBJ2-5; TRBD1 aligns across 7 bases. Sequencing was carried out using naive CD4+ T cells from blood. The DNA of the CDR3 is TGCGCCAGCAGCCCCAAAAACAGGGGTGAGACCCAGTACTTC. Translating it yields CASSPKNRGETQYF.